This T cell receptor beta chain emerged from a study of T-cell reconstitution after alpha-beta-depleted transplantation in children. V shed 0 bases and J shed 4 bases, with 10 bases lying between them. This CDR3 spans 15 amino acids. This clonotype was found many times. As it was prepared, the TCRbeta library received unique molecular identifiers. TCRdb re-analysed the PCR reads in MiXCR, keeping a single row per CDR3 protein. This sample has approximately 91,000 distinct CDR3 sequences; roughly 8.8% occur once, and the top ten carry 6.9%. The sample consisted of PBMCs from the stem cell graft donor, taken from the stem cell graft. The clonotype originates from a human donor who donated a stem cell graft to a child with congenital amegakaryocytic thrombocytopenia. The J gene is TRBJ2-1, the V gene TRBV12-3 or TRBV12-4; maybe TRBD2 (5 bases). In DNA, the CDR3 is TGTGCCAGCAGTTTAGCCGGAGGACTTTACAATGAGCAGTTCTTC. This sequence encodes CASSLAGGLYNEQFF.